Listed here is a single TCR beta chain. Its antigen is unidentified. This sample stems from a study of OX40 agonist ivuxolimab in advanced cancers. For the study at large: Partial responses were achieved by three patients, of whom one had hepatocellular carcinoma and two had cutaneous melanoma. Study results and caveats: CD4+ T cells averaged fewer expanded clones than CD8+ T cells.

V was cut by 2 bases and J by 4 bases, with 9 bases left in between. The germline gives CDR1 SGHRS, CDR2 YFSETQ. The CDR3 has 13 residues. Measured with immunoSEQ multiplex PCR; TCRdb has only the in-frame clones, and not every one. The sample consists of more than 50,000 clones, around 85% of them appearing once. The chain employs TRBV5-1 and TRBJ1-1, with D perhaps matching TRBD1 (6 bases). The receptor's source is an adult with an advanced solid tumor such as melanoma, head and neck, liver or kidney cancer. The source was CD4+ or CD8+ T cells sorted from blood, collected in a trial of the OX40 agonist ivuxolimab. The CDR3 nucleotides are TGCGCCAGCAGCTTAACAGGGTTCACTGAAGCTTTCTTT. Protein: CASSLTGFTEAFF.